This T cell receptor beta chain is from a study of T cells in Graves' hyperthyroidism and ophthalmopathy. Overall study results and limits: The model predicted ophthalmopathy a median around six months before onset.

The CDR3 has 17 amino acids. Trimming removed 3 bases from V and 6 bases from J; junction bases left unmatched: 15. The germline V gene encodes CDR1 SGHRS and CDR2 YFSETQ. The authors obtained PBMCs from about 9 ml of fresh peripheral blood. From RNA transcripts, TCR beta CDR3 regions were amplified. The study used the HTBI primer set for a first-round RT-PCR of the TCR CDR3. MiXCR, run by TCRdb on the multiplex PCR reads, gives a single entry per CDR3 protein. The data show a few hundred thousand distinct CDR3 sequences, 13% to 15% seen once. This clonotype has a handful of counts. Its cognate antigen is unknown.

Input material: blood. The TCR originated in a woman aged 40 to 49 with Graves' hyperthyroidism that later progressed to Graves' ophthalmopathy. The chain uses TRBV5-1 and TRBJ2-1; 7 bases line up with TRBD2. The CDR3, as DNA: TGCGCCAGCAGCTCGCGGTACTCGGGAGGAATTGGCAATGAGCAGTTCTTC. It is translated as CASSSRYSGGIGNEQFF.